This T cell receptor (beta chain) was profiled in a study of blood T cell repertoires in COVID-19. Overall study context: The samples span acute and convalescent COVID-19 from the United States, Italy and Spain.

Repertoires were generated with immunoSEQ multiplex PCR, while TCRdb's copy carries only in-frame clones and drops some. Of roughly 400,000 clones listed, around nine tenths are singletons. Trimming stripped 1 base from V and 0 bases from J, with 7 bases between. Germline V gene data show CDR1 as SEHNR and CDR2 as FQNEAQ (reference sequence). The length of the CDR3 is 14 residues. The chain has TRBV7-9 and TRBJ2-7, with D maybe TRBD1 (6 bases). Specimen: PBMCs or T cells enriched from blood (not recorded which). This receptor was taken from a woman between 50 and 59 years old who had recovered from COVID-19. CDR3 amino acids: CASSLGQVSYEQYF. As DNA, the CDR3 is TGTGCCAGCAGCTTAGGACAGGTCTCCTACGAGCAGTACTTC.